This TCR beta chain was recovered during a study of sequential checkpoint blockade in melanoma. Study context: Each arm's sequence ended with maintenance nivolumab. Roughly 22 patients had tumor biopsies before treatment and at week 13. Study-wide results and limits: Tumor T-cell fraction and clonality correlated with PD-L1 and CD8+ counts.

Only in-frame clones appear in the TCRdb table, and some are missing; sequencing was by immunoSEQ multiplex PCR. The table includes 2,500 or so clones, 22% detected once. The CDR3 is 15 residues long. Germline V gene data show CDR1 as LGHNT and CDR2 as FRNRAP. Noted treatment: randomized to nivolumab then ipilimumab (arm A) or the reverse (arm B). Patients had received no earlier DNA-damaging chemotherapy. By sample fraction, this clone is medium-sized. What it binds is not known. The clonotype was recovered from a human donor with melanoma. The chain has TRBV12-5 and TRBJ2-1, with TRBD1 matching over 9 bases. The sample in question was tumor tissue (inferred from file names), obtained from a patient given nivolumab and ipilimumab in sequence. The CDR3 DNA reads as TGTGCCAGCCTAACCGGGACAGGGTATTATAATGAGCAGTTCTTC. Amino acid sequence: CASLTGTGYYNEQFF.